These T cell receptor beta chains were read from a single sample in a study of T cell responses to AZD1222 COVID-19 vaccine. Data came from immunoSEQ multiplex PCR; TCRdb stores just in-frame clones and leaves some out. The sample records 150,000 to 200,000 clones, 93% being singletons. This material consisted of peripheral blood, taken on day 0 of AZD1222 vaccination. The source of these receptors is an adult in good health. The conserved cysteine and the conserved F or W are not part of the CDR3 here.

v_call cdr3_aa
TRBV10-3 AIGGQGGNSNQPQH
TRBV6-5 ASRAGTGSVYGYT
TRBV7-9 ASSHYRENTEAF
TRBV6-1 ASSARRTSGGDSYEQY
TRBV19 ASSERVPPGAF
TRBV9 ASSVDYSYTDTQY
TRBV5-1 ASSLMTSASTYEQY
TRBV4-1 ASSQSALYGYT
TRBV3-1/TRBV3-2 ASSQVAGQGKQF
TRBV5-1 ASSLQGKNEKLF
TRBV2 ASSWQRACT
TRBV6-2/TRBV6-3 ASSRGTSGGNEQY
TRBV5-1 ASSSAARTYGYT
TRBV19 ASREWGQGNTEAF
TRBV7-9 ASTPGWSNEKLF
TRBV9 ASSVNRYNEKLF
TRBV29-1 SLLPPYNSPLH
TRBV28 ASKNVMAGPRKNPKNIQY
TRBV25-1 ASSEASEETQY
TRBV7-6 ASSSGLNTEAF
TRBV2 ASSSGTATYYGYT
TRBV4-1 ASSQGQGVYWRTEAF
TRBV7-9 ASSLGQGPNEKLF
TRBV29-1 SVEDMSTEAF
TRBV2 ASRSGQGYTEAF
TRBV6-5 AGRTGGRTTEAF